This entry lists 18 T cell receptor beta chains sequenced from one sample in a study of blood T cell repertoires in COVID-19. TCRdb's table, derived via immunoSEQ multiplex PCR, lists solely in-frame clones and lacks some. The top ten hold 4% to 4.5% of the sample, which has approximately 250,000 clones, 80% to 90% seen once. Sequencing was carried out using peripheral blood. Every receptor here comes from a man aged 50 or older with acute or convalescent COVID-19.

The rearrangement joins TRBV7-2 to TRBJ2-3; the match to TRBD2 covers 9 bases. Losses at the gene ends were 2 bases for V and 0 bases for J; bases not matched to a gene: 6. This CDR3 has 17 residues. From germline, CDR1 is SGHTA and CDR2 FQGNSA. DNA of the CDR3: TGTGCCAGCAGCTTAAGGGCGGGGGGGCGGAGCACAGATACGCAGTATTTT. Translation: CASSLRAGGRSTDTQYF.

The rearrangement joins TRBV19 to TRBJ2-1; 11 bases agree with TRBD2. The CDR3 sequence is 16 residues long. Germline V gene sequence: CDR1 LNHDA, CDR2 SQIVND (reference sequence). With V trimmed by 3 bases and J by 7 bases, 8 bases remained unmatched. The CDR3 sequence: CASSIQLAGVGNEQFF. The CDR3 nucleotides read TGTGCCAGTAGTATCCAACTAGCGGGGGTAGGTAATGAGCAGTTCTTC.

V is TRBV2 and J is TRBJ1-5; D might be TRBD1 (5 bases). This CDR3 is built from 12 residues. Between the trimmed V and J ends, which lost 4 bases and 11 bases, there was a span of 12 bases. Germline CDR1 is SNHLY and CDR2 is FYNNEI. CDR3 loop: CASSVRGRSQHF. The CDR3 DNA follows: TGTGCCAGCAGTGTCCGGGGGAGGTCCCAGCATTTT.

This clone was seen only a few times. The chain uses TRBV3-1 (or the pseudogene TRBV3-2) and TRBJ1-4, with 7 bases identical to TRBD1. Per the germline V gene, CDR1 is LGHDT and CDR2 is YNNKEL (reference sequence). V was pared by 4 bases and J by 5 bases, with 4 bases of the junction left unmatched. There are 14 residues in the CDR3. The CDR3 DNA follows: TGTGCCAGCAGCCGATTGGGACAGAATGAAAAACTGTTTTTT. Translation gives CASSRLGQNEKLFF.

The rearrangement links TRBV7-3 to TRBJ2-7; the match to TRBD1 covers 9 bases. The CDR3 consists of 15 residues. CDR1 is SGHTA and CDR2 is FQGTGA in the germline V gene. V shed 1 base, J shed 8 bases, and the junction held 9 bases outside the gene matches. The chain's CDR3 is CASSLRGQGDTKQYF. CDR3 coding DNA: TGTGCCAGCAGCTTAAGGGGACAGGGAGATACGAAGCAGTACTTC.

This rearrangement joins TRBV10-3 to TRBJ2-7; 11 bases are a match to TRBD2. The CDR3 loop spans 15 amino acids. Losses at the gene ends were 6 bases for V and 0 bases for J; bases not matched to a gene: 4. CDR1 and CDR2 (germline): ENHRY, SYGVKD. The DNA for the CDR3 is TGTGCCATCAGGACCGGGACTAGCGGCTCCTACGAGCAGTACTTC. Translation: CAIRTGTSGSYEQYF.

This clone was observed a few times. The genes are TRBV5-5 and TRBJ1-4; perhaps TRBD1 as D (6 bases). From germline, CDR1 is SGHKS and CDR2 YYEKEE (reference sequence). There are 19 residues in the CDR3. The V gene lost 4 bases and the J gene lost 0 bases, with 22 bases spanning the gap. The CDR3 here is CASSLASTGRIATNEKLFF. Here the CDR3 DNA reads TGTGCCAGCAGCCTAGCCTCGACAGGAAGAATTGCAACTAATGAAAAACTGTTTTTT.

The chain carries TRBV2 and TRBJ1-4; D perhaps matches TRBD1 (5 bases). The germline gives CDR1 SNHLY, CDR2 FYNNEI. The CDR3 length is 14 residues. Trimming cost V 6 bases and J 10 bases, with 18 bases left between them. DNA for the CDR3: TGTGCCAGCAGGAAAAGCGGGACCGGTCCAAAACTGTTTTTT. Its protein product is CASRKSGTGPKLFF.

This chain joins TRBV5-1 and TRBJ1-2; TRBD1 matches 9 bases. V shed 4 bases and J 6 bases; nucleotides not matched to a gene: 7. The CDR3 has 14 residues. Looked up from germline, CDR1 is SGHRS and CDR2 is YFSETQ. The CDR3 region is CASSQGQGMDGYTF. CDR3 in DNA: TGCGCCAGCAGCCAGGGACAGGGTATGGATGGCTACACCTTC.

The chain carries TRBV7-3 and TRBJ2-7; perhaps TRBD1 as D (7 bases). The CDR3 loop spans 14 amino acids. Between the trimmed V and J ends, which lost 2 bases and 3 bases, there was a span of 11 bases. The germline V gene has CDR1 SGHTA and CDR2 FQGTGA. The CDR3 spells CASSLQGDFYEQYF. The CDR3 DNA sequence: TGTGCCAGCAGCTTACAGGGGGACTTCTACGAGCAGTACTTC.

This rearrangement joins TRBV28 to TRBJ2-1; tentatively, D is TRBD1 (7 bases). CDR3 size: 16 residues. V was pared by 3 bases and J by 4 bases, with 16 bases between. Germline-derived CDR1 and CDR2 are MDHEN and SYDVKM. The CDR3 DNA follows: TGTGCCAGCAGTTTCCACTTGGCAGGGGGGTACAATGAGCAGTTCTTC. It specifies CASSFHLAGGYNEQFF. Full variable domain (missing parts from reference TRBV28 and TRBJ2-1): DVKVTQSSRYLVKRTGEKVFLECVQDMDHENMFWYRQDPGLGLRLIYFSYDVKMKEKGDIPEGYSVSREKKERFSLILESASTNQTSMYLCASSFHLAGGYNEQFFGPGTRLTVL.

CDR3 sequence: CASSLDFGQGDQPQHF. CDR3 coding DNA: TGTGCCAGCAGCTTGGATTTCGGACAGGGGGATCAGCCCCAGCATTTT. The V and J genes are TRBV5-8 and TRBJ1-5; 10 bases map to TRBD1. The CDR3 runs 16 residues. CDR1 is SGHTS, CDR2 YDEGEE, per germline. V shed 0 bases, J shed 5 bases, and the junction held 5 bases outside the gene matches. Combining the CDR3 with reference TRBV5-8 and TRBJ1-5 gives the whole variable domain EAGVTQSPTHLIKTRGQQATLRCSPISGHTSVYWYQQALGLGLQFLLWYDEGEERNRGNFPPRFSGRQFPNYSSELNVNALELEDSALYLCASSLDFGQGDQPQHFGDGTRLSIL.

This clone was found once. The rearrangement links TRBV5-4 to TRBJ2-5; perhaps TRBD2 as D (5 bases). This CDR3 is built from 14 residues. Germline loops: CDR1 SGHNT, CDR2 YYREEE (reference sequence). V was pared by 3 bases and J by 2 bases, with 11 bases between. CDR3 loop: CASSSGREQETQYF. As DNA, the CDR3 is TGTGCCAGCAGCTCAGGCCGGGAACAAGAGACCCAGTACTTC.

V is TRBV28 and J is TRBJ2-7; 8 nucleotides agree with TRBD1. J gave up 1 base and V 7 bases, and 9 bases lay outside the gene matches. This CDR3 is 15 amino acids long. Germline assignment: CDR1 MDHEN and CDR2 SYDVKM. This CDR3 is CASIAGGFVSYEQYF. The CDR3, as DNA: TGTGCCAGCATTGCAGGGGGCTTCGTTTCCTACGAGCAGTACTTC. Complete variable domain (other parts from reference TRBV28 and TRBJ2-7): DVKVTQSSRYLVKRTGEKVFLECVQDMDHENMFWYRQDPGLGLRLIYFSYDVKMKEKGDIPEGYSVSREKKERFSLILESASTNQTSMYLCASIAGGFVSYEQYFGPGTRLTVT.

The gene calls are TRBV27 and TRBJ1-4; 7 bases align to TRBD1. J was trimmed by 4 bases and V by 5 bases; bases with no gene match: 10. Germline loops: CDR1 MNHEY, CDR2 SMNVEV (reference sequence). CDR3 length equals 16 residues. The CDR3: CASSGRDSRINEKLFF. The CDR3 DNA sequence: TGTGCCAGCAGTGGGCGGGACAGTAGGATTAATGAAAAACTGTTTTTT.

The rearrangement links TRBV11-3 to TRBJ1-6; D might be TRBD1 (6 bases). V lost 3 bases and J 7 bases, leaving 13 bases between the germline ends. Per germline, CDR1 SGHNT and CDR2 YENEEA. The CDR3 runs to 15 residues. The CDR3 is CASSLGAGENSPLHF. Here the CDR3 DNA reads TGTGCCAGCAGCTTGGGGGCAGGAGAAAATTCACCCCTCCACTTT.

The chain is built from TRBV19 and TRBJ1-3; D uncertain. The CDR3 extends over 15 amino acids. V lost 3 bases and J 0 bases, leaving 9 bases between the germline ends. The germline CDR1 and CDR2 sequences are LNHDA and SQIVND (reference sequence). The CDR3 nucleotides read TGTGCCAGTAGTATGGCGGGGAGCTCTGGAAACACCATATATTTT. Amino acids: CASSMAGSSGNTIYF.

A few counts support this clone. The chain combines TRBV25-1 with TRBJ1-4; tentatively, D is TRBD1 (5 bases). The CDR3 is 14 residues long. Germline V gene sequence: CDR1 MGHDK, CDR2 SYGVNS. V was clipped by 3 bases and J by 2 bases, with 7 bases between them. CDR3: CASSEGLTNEKLFF. CDR3 sequence (DNA): TGTGCCAGCAGTGAGGGGCTGACTAATGAAAAACTGTTTTTT.